Listed here are 23 T cell receptor beta chains from one sample, sequenced in a study of CD8+ T cells in alopecia areata. Described treatment: oral pan-JAK inhibitor, 5-10 mg twice daily. Investigators isolated RNA and reverse transcribed it into cDNA to act as the sequencing template. The table came from immunoSEQ multiplex PCR; TCRdb's copy has only in-frame clones and leaves some out. The profile shows some 190,000 clones, about 47% of them singletons. The sample in question was CD8+ T cells sorted from blood, obtained at approximately week 51, from a patient treated with tofacitinib. These receptors originate from a human donor with alopecia areata.

The rearrangement links TRBV18 to TRBJ1-2; 8 bases agree with TRBD1. Trimming at V came to 3 bases and at J to 6 bases, leaving 6 bases not matched to a gene. The CDR3 contains 14 residues. The germline CDR1 and CDR2 sequences are KGHSH and LQKENI. The DNA for the CDR3 is TGTGCCAGCTCACCCGGACAGGGTGGTGATGGCTACACCTTC. Translating gives CASSPGQGGDGYTF.

There are a few counts of this clone. This chain uses TRBV25-1 with TRBJ1-4, with TRBD1 as a possible D gene (5 bases). Per the germline V gene, CDR1 is MGHDK and CDR2 is SYGVNS. The CDR3 totals 14 residues. V was clipped by 2 bases and J by 1 base, with 5 bases between them. The CDR3 protein is CASSEQGTNEKLFF. CDR3 coding DNA: TGTGCCAGCAGTGAACAGGGAACTAATGAAAAACTGTTTTTT.

This clone was counted a few times. The V gene is TRBV25-1, the J gene TRBJ2-1; unclear D gene. This CDR3 comprises 16 residues. V was pared by 2 bases and J by 8 bases, with 19 bases between. Germline V gene lookup returns CDR1 MGHDK and CDR2 SYGVNS. The CDR3 DNA is TGTGCCAGCAGTGAAGTTCGGCAGGCTCACGTGTATGAGCAGTTCTTC. As protein: CASSEVRQAHVYEQFF.

The gene calls are TRBV7-9 and TRBJ1-1; D uncertain. With 4 bases removed from V and 1 base from J, the gap between germline ends came to 7 bases. Germline V CDR1 and CDR2: SEHNR, FQNEAQ (reference sequence). This CDR3 is built from 13 residues. The CDR3 DNA reads as TGTGCCAGCAGCTCCCAGACGAACACTGAAGCTTTCTTT. The encoded protein is CASSSQTNTEAFF.

The sample holds a few counts of this clone. In DNA form, the CDR3 reads TGTGCCATCAGTGATCGTGGCACCGGGACGATGAACACTGAAGCTTTCTTT. Translation: CAISDRGTGTMNTEAFF. The V gene is TRBV10-3, the J gene TRBJ1-1, with D possibly TRBD1 on 5 matching bases. Germline V gene lookup returns CDR1 ENHRY and CDR2 SYGVKD. This CDR3 has 17 amino acids. Trimming left V 3 bases short and J 0 bases short, with 17 bases between.

The CDR3 loop reads CASSFSDATNTGELFF. CDR3 DNA sequence: TGTGCCAGCAGCTTTTCGGACGCCACGAACACCGGGGAGCTGTTTTTT. The chain joins TRBV13 to TRBJ2-2; D is undetermined. From germline, CDR1 is PRHDT and CDR2 FYEKMQ (reference sequence). V gave up 3 bases and J gave up 0 bases, with 11 bases separating them. The CDR3 contains 16 residues.

V and J are TRBV7-9 and TRBJ1-2, with a tentative D call TRBD1 (5 bases). V lost 4 bases to trimming and J lost 4 bases, with 10 bases between them. The CDR3 loop spans 13 amino acids. CDR1 and CDR2 from the germline V gene are SEHNR and FQNEAQ (reference sequence). Written as DNA, the CDR3 is TGTGCCAGCAGCTCGGACACGGTCTATGGCTACACCTTC. This translates into CASSSDTVYGYTF.

The genes are TRBV7-2 and TRBJ2-3; 11 positions agree with TRBD2. Trimming at V came to 1 base and at J to 4 bases, leaving 10 bases not matched to a gene. The CDR3 is 18 amino acids. CDR1 SGHTA and CDR2 FQGNSA come from the germline V gene. In DNA, the CDR3 is TGTGCCAGCAGCTTAGGAGGGCTAGCGGGGGGCCTCCCAGATACGCAGTATTTT. Protein product: CASSLGGLAGGLPDTQYF.

V is TRBV9 and J is TRBJ2-3; perhaps D is TRBD1 or TRBD2 (5 bases each). Germline V lookup: CDR1 SGDLS, CDR2 YYNGEE. The ends were cut back, 7 bases at V and 4 bases at J, with 13 bases in the middle. CDR3 length: 13 residues. The CDR3 protein is CASGGRDPDTQYF. The CDR3, as DNA: TGTGCCAGCGGGGGTAGGGACCCAGATACGCAGTATTTT.

V is TRBV27 and J is TRBJ2-7; either TRBD1 or TRBD2 may supply D (6 bases each). Deletions cut 2 bases from V and 4 bases from J, with 9 bases between. The CDR3 is 13 amino acids. In germline, CDR1 is MNHEY, CDR2 SMNVEV (reference sequence). Here the CDR3 reads CASSLGGHYEQYF. The CDR3 bases are TGTGCCAGCAGTTTAGGGGGGCATTACGAGCAGTACTTC.

This chain's CDR3 is CAWTLDSVGWGTGELFF. The CDR3 coding sequence is TGTGCCTGGACCCTGGACAGTGTAGGATGGGGCACCGGGGAGCTGTTTTTT. The rearrangement joins TRBV30 to TRBJ2-2; tentative D call: TRBD1 (6 bases). This CDR3 has 17 amino acids. V was shortened by 4 bases and J by 4 bases, with 22 bases between the two germline ends. CDR1 and CDR2 (germline): GTSNPN, SVGIG (reference sequence).

The chain recombines TRBV6-5 with TRBJ2-7; weak D call: TRBD1 (6 bases). In germline, CDR1 is MNHEY, CDR2 SVGAGI. Deletions cut 2 bases from V and 3 bases from J, with 14 bases between. The CDR3 contains 15 residues. The CDR3 DNA sequence: TGTGCCAGCAGTTACACCGAGTGGGGACACTACGAGCAGTACTTC. Its protein is CASSYTEWGHYEQYF.

This clone was observed a handful of times. The V call is TRBV4-2, the J call TRBJ1-4; no firm D call. The CDR3 consists of 15 residues. V was clipped by 3 bases and J by 7 bases, with 15 bases between them. Germline-derived CDR1 and CDR2 are LGHNA and YNFKEQ. CDR3 region: CASSQETEAGEKLFF. The CDR3 DNA follows: TGTGCCAGCAGCCAGGAAACAGAGGCGGGTGAAAAACTGTTTTTT.

The chain couples TRBV29-1 to TRBJ1-4, with a tentative D call TRBD1 (5 bases). Germline CDR1 and CDR2: SQVTM and ANQGSEA. This CDR3 has 14 amino acids. Trimming pared 4 bases from V and 2 bases from J, leaving 11 bases between. This chain's CDR3 is CSVGNRDTNEKLFF. The DNA for the CDR3 is TGCAGCGTTGGGAATAGGGACACTAATGAAAAACTGTTTTTT.

The chain has TRBV13 and TRBJ2-2; 8 bases fit TRBD1. CDR3 length equals 15 residues. The germline gives CDR1 PRHDT, CDR2 FYEKMQ (reference sequence). The junction had 5 bases not matched to a gene; V was cut back by 5 bases and J by 3 bases. The CDR3 DNA is TGTGCCAGCAGCCTCGGACAGGGCTACACCGGGGAGCTGTTTTTT. Residues: CASSLGQGYTGELFF.

The chain couples TRBV5-6 to TRBJ2-5; D is unclear. CDR3 length: 16 amino acids. Per the germline V gene, CDR1 is SGHDT and CDR2 is YYEEEE. V lost 0 bases and J 5 bases, leaving 17 bases between the germline ends. CDR3 sequence reads: CASSLGVVPLGETQYF. In DNA, the CDR3 is TGTGCCAGCAGCTTGGGGGTTGTCCCCCTTGGGGAGACCCAGTACTTC.

The rearrangement joins TRBV7-8 to TRBJ2-5, with 10 bases lining up with TRBD2. Germline V CDR1 and CDR2: SGHVS, FQNEAQ. The V gene end was trimmed by 5 bases and the J gene end by 3 bases; junction bases not matched to a gene: 6. CDR3 size: 15 residues. This CDR3 reads CASSPLAGDEETQYF. The CDR3 DNA sequence: TGTGCCAGCAGCCCTCTAGCGGGGGATGAAGAGACCCAGTACTTC.

V gene TRBV19 combines with J gene TRBJ2-1, with 9 bases that match TRBD1. V was clipped by 5 bases and J by 3 bases; unmatched bases: 5. Looked up from germline, CDR1 is LNHDA and CDR2 is SQIVND (reference sequence). The CDR3 contains 15 residues. CDR3 protein: CASSGDRVLYNEQFF. CDR3 sequence (DNA): TGTGCCAGTAGTGGGGACAGGGTCCTCTACAATGAGCAGTTCTTC. Variable domain in full (rest from reference TRBV19 and TRBJ2-1): DGGITQSPKYLFRKEGQNVTLSCEQNLNHDAMYWYRQDPGQGLRLIYYSQIVNDFQKGDIAEGYSVSREKKESFPLTVTSAQKNPTAFYLCASSGDRVLYNEQFFGPGTRLTVL.

This clone has more than one count but fewer than ten. This sequence joins TRBV5-1 and TRBJ2-7; 15 positions match TRBD2. J lost 2 bases, V lost 0 bases, and 6 bases had no gene match. The germline V gene encodes CDR1 SGHRS and CDR2 YFSETQ. The CDR3 extends over 18 amino acids. CDR3 amino acids: CASSLEGLAGGKTYEQYF. In DNA, the CDR3 is TGCGCCAGCAGCTTGGAAGGACTAGCGGGGGGGAAGACCTACGAGCAGTACTTC.

CDR3 sequence: CASSPGLVTSTDTQYF. The CDR3 DNA reads as TGCGCCAGCAGCCCGGGACTAGTGACTAGCACAGATACGCAGTATTTT. The V gene is TRBV5-1, the J gene TRBJ2-3, with TRBD2 matching 8 bases. CDR3 size: 16 residues. Germline assignment: CDR1 SGHRS and CDR2 YFSETQ. J lost 0 bases, V lost 4 bases, and 7 bases had no gene match.

This clone was seen only a few times. The J gene is TRBJ2-6, the V gene TRBV5-1; D gene unclear. CDR1 is SGHRS and CDR2 is YFSETQ in the germline V gene. V was shortened by 3 bases and J by 2 bases, with 12 bases between the two germline ends. This CDR3 has 16 residues. CDR3 sequence (DNA): TGCGCCAGCAGCTCGCCGTCTGCCGCTGGGGCCAACGTCCTGACTTTC. Translating it yields CASSSPSAAGANVLTF.

The chain links TRBV30 to TRBJ1-1, with a possible D match to TRBD1 (5 bases). Per germline, CDR1 GTSNPN and CDR2 SVGIG (reference sequence). V gave up 3 bases and J gave up 1 base, with 15 bases separating them. This CDR3 contains 15 residues. The CDR3 loop reads CAWSDDEGPNTEAFF. The CDR3 DNA sequence: TGTGCCTGGAGCGACGATGAGGGACCGAACACTGAAGCTTTCTTT.

V usage is TRBV4-3 and J usage is TRBJ2-7; 8 positions agree with TRBD1. This CDR3 is built from 15 residues. Germline V gives CDR1 LGHNA, CDR2 YSLEER. V shed 4 bases, J shed 3 bases, and the junction held 8 bases outside the gene matches. This chain's CDR3 is CASSPRGQGFYEQYF. The CDR3 DNA is TGCGCCAGCAGCCCGCGAGGACAGGGCTTCTACGAGCAGTACTTC.